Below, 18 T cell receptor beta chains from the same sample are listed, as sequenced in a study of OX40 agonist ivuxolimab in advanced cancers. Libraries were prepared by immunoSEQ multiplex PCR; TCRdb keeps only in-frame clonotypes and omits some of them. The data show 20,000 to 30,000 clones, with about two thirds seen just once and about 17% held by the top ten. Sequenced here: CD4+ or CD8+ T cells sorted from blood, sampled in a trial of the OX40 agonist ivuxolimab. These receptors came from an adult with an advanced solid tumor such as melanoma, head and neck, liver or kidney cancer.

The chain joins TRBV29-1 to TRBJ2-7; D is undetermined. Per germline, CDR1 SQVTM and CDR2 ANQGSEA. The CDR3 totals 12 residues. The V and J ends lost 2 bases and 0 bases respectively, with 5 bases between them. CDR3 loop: CSVELSSYEQYF. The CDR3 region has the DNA TGCAGCGTTGAACTTAGCTCCTACGAGCAGTACTTC.

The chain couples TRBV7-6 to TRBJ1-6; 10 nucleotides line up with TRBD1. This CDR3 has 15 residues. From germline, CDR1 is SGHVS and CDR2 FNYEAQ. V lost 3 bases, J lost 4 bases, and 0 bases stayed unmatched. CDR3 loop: CASSLGQGYNSPLHF. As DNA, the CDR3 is TGTGCCAGCAGCTTGGGACAGGGGTATAATTCACCCCTCCACTTT.

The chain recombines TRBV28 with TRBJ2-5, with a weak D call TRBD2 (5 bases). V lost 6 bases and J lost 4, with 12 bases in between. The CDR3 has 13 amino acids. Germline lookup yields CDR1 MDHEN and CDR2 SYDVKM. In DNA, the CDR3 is TGTGCCAGCAGCCCCCTACGGGGAGAGACCCAGTACTTC. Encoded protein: CASSPLRGETQYF.

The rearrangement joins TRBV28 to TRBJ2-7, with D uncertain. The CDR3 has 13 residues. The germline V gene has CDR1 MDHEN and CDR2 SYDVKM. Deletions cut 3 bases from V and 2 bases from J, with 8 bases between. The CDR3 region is CASSFGRPYEQYF. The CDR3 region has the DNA TGTGCCAGCAGTTTTGGCCGACCCTACGAGCAGTACTTC. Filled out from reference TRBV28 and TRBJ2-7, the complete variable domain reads DVKVTQSSRYLVKRTGEKVFLECVQDMDHENMFWYRQDPGLGLRLIYFSYDVKMKEKGDIPEGYSVSREKKERFSLILESASTNQTSMYLCASSFGRPYEQYFGPGTRLTVT.

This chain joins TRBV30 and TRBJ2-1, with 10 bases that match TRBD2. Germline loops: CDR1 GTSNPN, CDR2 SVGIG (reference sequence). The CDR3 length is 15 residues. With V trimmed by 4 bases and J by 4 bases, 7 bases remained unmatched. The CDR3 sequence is CAWISGGTRYNEQFF. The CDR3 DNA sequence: TGTGCCTGGATTAGCGGGGGGACCCGATACAATGAGCAGTTCTTC.

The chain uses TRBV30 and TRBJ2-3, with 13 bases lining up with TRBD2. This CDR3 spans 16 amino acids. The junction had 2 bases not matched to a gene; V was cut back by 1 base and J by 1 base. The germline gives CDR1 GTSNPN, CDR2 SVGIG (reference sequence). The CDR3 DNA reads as TGTGCCTGGAGTGCTACTAGCGGGGGGGGCACAGATACGCAGTATTTT. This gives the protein CAWSATSGGGTDTQYF.

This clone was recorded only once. In DNA form, the CDR3 reads TGTGCCAGCAGCTTAGGCCTGGCAACAGGGAGGGGTGGCTACACCTTC. This codes for CASSLGLATGRGGYTF. The chain links TRBV13 to TRBJ1-2, with D possibly being TRBD1 (6 bases). The CDR3 is 16 amino acids. Germline V CDR1 and CDR2: PRHDT, FYEKMQ (reference sequence). The ends were cut back, 0 bases at V and 7 bases at J, with 18 bases in the middle.

CDR3 coding DNA: TGTGCCAGCAGTCCCGGGACTAGCGGGGGGGCTGAGCAGTTCTTC. It specifies CASSPGTSGGAEQFF. The rearrangement links TRBV27 to TRBJ2-1; 16 bases are shared with TRBD2. Germline assignment: CDR1 MNHEY and CDR2 SMNVEV (reference sequence). The junction had 4 bases not matched to a gene; V was cut back by 5 bases and J by 9 bases. CDR3 length: 15 residues.

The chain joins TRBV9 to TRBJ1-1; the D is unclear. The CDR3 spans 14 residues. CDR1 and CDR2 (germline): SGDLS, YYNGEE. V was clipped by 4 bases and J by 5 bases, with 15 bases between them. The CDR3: CASSPGISGTEAFF. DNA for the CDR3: TGTGCCAGCAGCCCGGGGATTTCCGGTACTGAAGCTTTCTTT.

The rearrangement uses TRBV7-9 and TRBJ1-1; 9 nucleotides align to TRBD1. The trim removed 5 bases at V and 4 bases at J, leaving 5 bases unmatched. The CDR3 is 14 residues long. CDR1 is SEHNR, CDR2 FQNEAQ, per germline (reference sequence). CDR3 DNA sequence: TGTGCCAGCAGCCCGGGACAGGGACCCACTGAAGCTTTCTTT. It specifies CASSPGQGPTEAFF.

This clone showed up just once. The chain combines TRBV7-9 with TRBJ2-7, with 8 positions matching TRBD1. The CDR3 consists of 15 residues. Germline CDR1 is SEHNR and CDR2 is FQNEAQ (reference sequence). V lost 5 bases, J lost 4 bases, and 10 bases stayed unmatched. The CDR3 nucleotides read TGTGCCAGCAGCCCTCAAACAGGGGGATGGTACGAGCAGTACTTC. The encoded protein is CASSPQTGGWYEQYF.

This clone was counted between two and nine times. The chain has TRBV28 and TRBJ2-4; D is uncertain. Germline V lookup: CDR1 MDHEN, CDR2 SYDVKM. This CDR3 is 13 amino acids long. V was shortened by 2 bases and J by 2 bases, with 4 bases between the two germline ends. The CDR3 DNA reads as TGTGCCAGCAGTTTAACGACCAAAAACATTCAGTACTTC. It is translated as CASSLTTKNIQYF.

The CDR3 coding sequence is TGTGCCAGCATCGTACAGGGTAGAGACGAGCAGTACTTC. Its translation: CASIVQGRDEQYF. The chain employs TRBV28 and TRBJ2-7; D is possibly TRBD1 (6 bases). Trimming cost V 7 bases and J 5 bases, with 15 bases left between them. CDR3 length equals 13 residues. Germline V gives CDR1 MDHEN, CDR2 SYDVKM.

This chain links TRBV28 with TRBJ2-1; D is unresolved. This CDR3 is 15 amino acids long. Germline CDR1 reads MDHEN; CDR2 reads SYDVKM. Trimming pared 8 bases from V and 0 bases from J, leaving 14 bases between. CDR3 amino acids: CASLVGRSSYNEQFF. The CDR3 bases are TGTGCCAGCTTAGTAGGTCGGAGCTCCTACAATGAGCAGTTCTTC.

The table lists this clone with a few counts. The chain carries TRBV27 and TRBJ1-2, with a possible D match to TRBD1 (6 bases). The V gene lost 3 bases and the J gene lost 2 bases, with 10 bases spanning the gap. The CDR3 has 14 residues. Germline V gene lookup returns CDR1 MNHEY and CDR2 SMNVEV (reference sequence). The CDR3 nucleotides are TGTGCCAGCAGTTTGGGAGGGGGAAACTATGGCTACACCTTC. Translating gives CASSLGGGNYGYTF.

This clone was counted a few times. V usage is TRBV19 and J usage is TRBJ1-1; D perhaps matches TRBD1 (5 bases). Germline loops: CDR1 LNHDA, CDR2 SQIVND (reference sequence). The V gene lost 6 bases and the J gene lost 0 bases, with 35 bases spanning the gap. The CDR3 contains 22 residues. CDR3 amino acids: CASRRGAAAAPQVGVMNTEAFF. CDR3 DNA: TGTGCCAGTAGAAGAGGGGCCGCGGCGGCCCCTCAAGTTGGGGTGATGAACACTGAAGCTTTCTTT. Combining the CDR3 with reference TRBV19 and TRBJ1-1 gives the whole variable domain DGGITQSPKYLFRKEGQNVTLSCEQNLNHDAMYWYRQDPGQGLRLIYYSQIVNDFQKGDIAEGYSVSREKKESFPLTVTSAQKNPTAFYLCASRRGAAAAPQVGVMNTEAFFGQGTRLTVV.

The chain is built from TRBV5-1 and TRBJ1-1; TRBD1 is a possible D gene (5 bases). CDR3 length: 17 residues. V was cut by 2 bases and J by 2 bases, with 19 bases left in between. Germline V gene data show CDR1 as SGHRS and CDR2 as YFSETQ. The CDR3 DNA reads TGCGCCAGCAGCTTCCGTTTCGCAGGGAAGATTAACACTGAAGCTTTCTTT. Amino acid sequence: CASSFRFAGKINTEAFF.

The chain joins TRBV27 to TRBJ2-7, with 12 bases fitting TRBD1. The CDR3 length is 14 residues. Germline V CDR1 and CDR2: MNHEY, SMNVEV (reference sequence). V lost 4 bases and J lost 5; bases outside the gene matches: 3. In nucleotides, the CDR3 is TGTGCCAGCAGTTCCGGGACAGGGGGCCACGAGCAGTACTTC. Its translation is CASSSGTGGHEQYF.